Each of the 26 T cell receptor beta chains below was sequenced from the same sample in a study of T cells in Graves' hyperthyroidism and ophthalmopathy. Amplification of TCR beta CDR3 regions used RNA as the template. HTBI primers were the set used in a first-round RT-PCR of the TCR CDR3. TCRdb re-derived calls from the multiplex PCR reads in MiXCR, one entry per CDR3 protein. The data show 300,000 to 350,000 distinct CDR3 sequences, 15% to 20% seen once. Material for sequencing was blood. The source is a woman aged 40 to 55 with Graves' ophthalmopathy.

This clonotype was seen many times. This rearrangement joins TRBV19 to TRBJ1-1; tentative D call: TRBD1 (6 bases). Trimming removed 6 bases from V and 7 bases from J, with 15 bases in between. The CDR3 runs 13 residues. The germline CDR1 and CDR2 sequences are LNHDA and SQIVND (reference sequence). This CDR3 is CASSGPGQFEAFF. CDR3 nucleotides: TGTGCCAGTAGCGGACCGGGACAATTTGAAGCTTTCTTT. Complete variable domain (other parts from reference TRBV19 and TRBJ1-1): DGGITQSPKYLFRKEGQNVTLSCEQNLNHDAMYWYRQDPGQGLRLIYYSQIVNDFQKGDIAEGYSVSREKKESFPLTVTSAQKNPTAFYLCASSGPGQFEAFFGQGTRLTVV.

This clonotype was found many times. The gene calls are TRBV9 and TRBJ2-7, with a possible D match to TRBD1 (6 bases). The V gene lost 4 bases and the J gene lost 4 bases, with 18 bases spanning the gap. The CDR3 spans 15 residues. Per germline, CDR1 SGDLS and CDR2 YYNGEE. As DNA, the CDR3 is TGTGCCAGCAGCCGGGCCCAGGACAGTCAATACGAGCAGTACTTC. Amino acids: CASSRAQDSQYEQYF.

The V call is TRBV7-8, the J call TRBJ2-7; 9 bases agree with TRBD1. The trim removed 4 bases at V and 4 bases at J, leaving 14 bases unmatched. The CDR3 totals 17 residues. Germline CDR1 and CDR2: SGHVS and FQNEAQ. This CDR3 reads CASSSGTGNPSPYEQYF. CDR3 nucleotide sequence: TGTGCCAGCAGCTCCGGGACAGGGAACCCCTCCCCATACGAGCAGTACTTC.

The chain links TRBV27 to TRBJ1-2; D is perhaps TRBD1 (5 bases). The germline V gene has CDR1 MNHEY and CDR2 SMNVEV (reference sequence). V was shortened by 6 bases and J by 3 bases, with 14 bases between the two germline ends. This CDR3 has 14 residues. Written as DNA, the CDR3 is TGTGCCAGCAGGACTCAGGGTAGTGACTATGGCTACACCTTC. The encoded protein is CASRTQGSDYGYTF.

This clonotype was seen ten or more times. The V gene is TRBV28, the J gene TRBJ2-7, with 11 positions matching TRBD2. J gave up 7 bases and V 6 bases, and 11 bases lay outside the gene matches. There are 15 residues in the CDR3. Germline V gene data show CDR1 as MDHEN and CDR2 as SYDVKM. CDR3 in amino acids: CASRKGLAGSWEQYF. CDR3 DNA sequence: TGTGCCAGCAGGAAAGGACTAGCGGGTTCCTGGGAGCAGTACTTC.

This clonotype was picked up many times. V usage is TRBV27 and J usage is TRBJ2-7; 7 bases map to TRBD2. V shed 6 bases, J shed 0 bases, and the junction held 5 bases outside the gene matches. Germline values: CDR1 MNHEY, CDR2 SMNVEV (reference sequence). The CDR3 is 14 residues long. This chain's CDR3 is CASSTWTSSYEQYF. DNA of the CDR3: TGTGCCAGCAGCACGTGGACTAGCTCCTACGAGCAGTACTTC.

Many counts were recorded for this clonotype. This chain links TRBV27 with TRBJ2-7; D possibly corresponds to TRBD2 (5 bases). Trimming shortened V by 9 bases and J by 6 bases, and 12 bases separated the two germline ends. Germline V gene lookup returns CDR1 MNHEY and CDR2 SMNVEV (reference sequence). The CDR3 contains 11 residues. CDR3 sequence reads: CASRSGSEQYF. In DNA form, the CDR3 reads TGTGCCAGTCGTAGTGGGAGCGAGCAGTACTTC.

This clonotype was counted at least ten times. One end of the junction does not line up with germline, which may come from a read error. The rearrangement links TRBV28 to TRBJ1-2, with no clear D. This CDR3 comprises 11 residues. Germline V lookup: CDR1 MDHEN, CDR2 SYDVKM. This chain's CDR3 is CASSQLGGPYF. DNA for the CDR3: TGTGCCAGCAGTCAATTGGGTGGGCCCTACTTC.

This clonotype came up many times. Written as DNA, the CDR3 is TGTGCCAGCAGTTTGCTAACAGGGTTACAGCCCCAGCATTTT. Encoded protein: CASSLLTGLQPQHF. The rearrangement uses TRBV28 and TRBJ1-5; D is possibly TRBD1 (6 bases). V shed 3 bases and J shed 7 bases, with 13 bases lying between them. This CDR3 contains 14 residues. CDR1 and CDR2 from the germline V gene are MDHEN and SYDVKM.

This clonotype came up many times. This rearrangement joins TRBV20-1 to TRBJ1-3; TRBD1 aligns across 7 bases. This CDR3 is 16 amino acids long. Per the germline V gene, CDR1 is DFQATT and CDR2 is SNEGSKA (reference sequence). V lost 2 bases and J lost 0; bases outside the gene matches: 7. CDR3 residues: CSARTMGQLSGNTIYF. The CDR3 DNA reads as TGCAGTGCTAGAACCATGGGACAGCTCTCTGGAAACACCATATATTTT.

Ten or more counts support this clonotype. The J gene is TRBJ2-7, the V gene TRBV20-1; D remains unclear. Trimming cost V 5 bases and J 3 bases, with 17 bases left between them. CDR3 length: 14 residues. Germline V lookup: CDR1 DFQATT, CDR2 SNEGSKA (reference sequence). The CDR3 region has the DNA TGCAGTGCTCTGGAGAACACATTAGACTACGAGCAGTACTTC. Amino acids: CSALENTLDYEQYF.

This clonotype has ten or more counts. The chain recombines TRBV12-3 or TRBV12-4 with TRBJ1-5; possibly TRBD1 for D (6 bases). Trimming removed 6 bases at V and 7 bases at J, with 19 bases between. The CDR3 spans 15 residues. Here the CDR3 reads CASSPNRGRRQPQHF. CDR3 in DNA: TGTGCCAGCAGCCCTAACCGGGGGCGCAGACAGCCCCAGCATTTT.

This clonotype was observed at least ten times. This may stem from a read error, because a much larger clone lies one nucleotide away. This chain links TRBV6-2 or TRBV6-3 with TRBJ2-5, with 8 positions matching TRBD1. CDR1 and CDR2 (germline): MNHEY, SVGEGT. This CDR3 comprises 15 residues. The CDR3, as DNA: TGTGCCGGCAGAAGCGATCCAGGGGGCAGGGAGACCCAGTACTTC. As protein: CAGRSDPGGRETQYF.

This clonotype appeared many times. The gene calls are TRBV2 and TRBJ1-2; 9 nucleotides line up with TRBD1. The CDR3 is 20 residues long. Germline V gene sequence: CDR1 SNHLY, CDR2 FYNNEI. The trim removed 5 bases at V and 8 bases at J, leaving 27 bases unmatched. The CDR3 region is CASSKGYEPGQGIMGGGYTF. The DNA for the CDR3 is TGTGCCAGCAGTAAAGGATATGAACCGGGACAGGGAATAATGGGCGGGGGCTACACCTTC.

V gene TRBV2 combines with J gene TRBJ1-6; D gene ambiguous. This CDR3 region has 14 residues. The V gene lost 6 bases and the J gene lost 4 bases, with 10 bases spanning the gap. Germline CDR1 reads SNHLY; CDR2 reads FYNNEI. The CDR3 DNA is TGTGCCAGCAGAGCCCGTGGGTATAATTCACCCCTCCACTTT. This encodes CASRARGYNSPLHF.

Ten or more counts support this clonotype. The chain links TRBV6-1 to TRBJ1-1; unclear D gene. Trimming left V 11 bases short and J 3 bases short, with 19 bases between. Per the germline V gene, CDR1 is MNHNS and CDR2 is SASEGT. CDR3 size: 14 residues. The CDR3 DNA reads TGTGCCGGCAAGGTCGATTTAAGGGACACTGAAGCTTTCTTT. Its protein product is CAGKVDLRDTEAFF.

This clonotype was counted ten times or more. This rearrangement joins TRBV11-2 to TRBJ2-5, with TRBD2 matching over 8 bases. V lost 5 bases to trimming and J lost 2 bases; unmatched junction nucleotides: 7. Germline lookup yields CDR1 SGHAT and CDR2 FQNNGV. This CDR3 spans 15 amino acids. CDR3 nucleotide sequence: TGTGCCAGCAGCCAAGACGGACTAGCACAAGAGACCCAGTACTTC. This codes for CASSQDGLAQETQYF.

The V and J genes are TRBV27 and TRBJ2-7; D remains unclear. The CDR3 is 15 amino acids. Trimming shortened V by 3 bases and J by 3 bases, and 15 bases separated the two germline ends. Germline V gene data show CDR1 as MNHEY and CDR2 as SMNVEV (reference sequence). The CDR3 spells CASSFGDGPSYEQYF. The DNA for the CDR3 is TGTGCCAGCAGTTTCGGCGACGGACCGAGCTACGAGCAGTACTTC.

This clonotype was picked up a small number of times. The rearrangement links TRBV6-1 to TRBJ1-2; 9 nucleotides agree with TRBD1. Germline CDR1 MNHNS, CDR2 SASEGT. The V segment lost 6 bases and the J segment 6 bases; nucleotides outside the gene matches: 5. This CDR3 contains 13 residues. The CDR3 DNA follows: TGTGCCAGCAGGTCCGGGACAGGGCATGGCTACACCTTC. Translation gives CASRSGTGHGYTF.

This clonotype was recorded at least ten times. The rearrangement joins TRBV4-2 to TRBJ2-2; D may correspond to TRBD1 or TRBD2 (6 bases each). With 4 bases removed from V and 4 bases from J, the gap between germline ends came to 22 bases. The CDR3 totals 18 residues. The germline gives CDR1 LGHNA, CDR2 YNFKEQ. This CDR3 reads CASSLTGHGGFSTGELFF. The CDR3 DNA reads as TGTGCCAGCAGCCTAACGGGACACGGGGGTTTTAGCACCGGGGAGCTGTTTTTT.

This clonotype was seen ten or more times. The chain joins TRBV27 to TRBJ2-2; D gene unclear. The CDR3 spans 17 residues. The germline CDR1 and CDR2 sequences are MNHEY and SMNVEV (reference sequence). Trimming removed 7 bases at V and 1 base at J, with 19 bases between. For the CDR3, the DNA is TGTGCCAGCAAACACCAACAGTCCTTCCGGAACACCGGGGAGCTGTTTTTT. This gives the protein CASKHQQSFRNTGELFF.

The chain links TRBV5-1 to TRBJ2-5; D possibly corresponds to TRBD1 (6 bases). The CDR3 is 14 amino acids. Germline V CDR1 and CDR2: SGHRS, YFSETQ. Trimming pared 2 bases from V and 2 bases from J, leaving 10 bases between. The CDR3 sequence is CASSFQGRQETQYF. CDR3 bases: TGCGCCAGCAGCTTTCAGGGGCGGCAAGAGACCCAGTACTTC.

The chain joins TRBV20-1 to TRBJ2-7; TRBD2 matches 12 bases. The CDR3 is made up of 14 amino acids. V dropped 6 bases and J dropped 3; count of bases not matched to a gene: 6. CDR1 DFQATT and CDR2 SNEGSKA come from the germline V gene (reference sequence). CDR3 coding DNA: TGCAGTGCGCCACTAGCGGGGGGAATCTACGAGCAGTACTTC. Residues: CSAPLAGGIYEQYF.

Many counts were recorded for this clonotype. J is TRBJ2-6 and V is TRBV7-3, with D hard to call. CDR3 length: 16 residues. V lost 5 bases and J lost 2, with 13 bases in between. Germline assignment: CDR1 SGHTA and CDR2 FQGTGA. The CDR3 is CASSPSPLPGANVLTF. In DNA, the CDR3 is TGTGCCAGCAGCCCCAGCCCGCTTCCTGGGGCCAACGTCCTGACTTTC.

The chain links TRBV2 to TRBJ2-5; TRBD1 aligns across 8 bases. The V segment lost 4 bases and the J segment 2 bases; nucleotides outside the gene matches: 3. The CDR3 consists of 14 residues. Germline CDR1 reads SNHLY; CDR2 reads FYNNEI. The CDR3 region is CASSVYRGQETQYF. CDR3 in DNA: TGTGCCAGCAGTGTGTACAGGGGGCAAGAGACCCAGTACTTC.

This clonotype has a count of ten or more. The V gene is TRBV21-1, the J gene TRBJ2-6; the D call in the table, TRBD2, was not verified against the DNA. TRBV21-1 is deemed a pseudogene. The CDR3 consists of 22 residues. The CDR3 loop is CASSTYRTSGSANPSGANVLTF. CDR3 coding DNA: TGTGCCAGCAGCACCTACAGGACTAGCGGGAGCGCCAACCCGTCTGGGGCCAACGTCCTGACTTTC.